One sample yielded the 16 T cell receptor beta chains listed below, sequenced in a study of graft-versus-host responses after intestinal transplantation (dated by TCRdb to the early 2020s). The time point label on this specimen signifies: cells obtained before transplantation from donor or recipient. The library was made by the immunoSEQ multiplex PCR assay. In its TCRdb copy, this immuneACCESS table keeps in-frame sequences only and misses some clones. Where compared with another copy, unresolved V genes explain less than half of these, and the others have no known cause. The sample table lists approximately 85,000 clones, approximately 92% of them with a count of one. The ten largest account for 1.1% of the sample. Their recognized antigens are unknown. The specimen was unstimulated CD8+ T cells sorted from spleen or lymph node cells, collected before transplant. The receptors derive from a human donor who was the organ donor for an intestinal transplant.

This chain uses TRBV4-1 with TRBJ1-6; TRBD1 agrees at 7 bases. In germline, CDR1 is MGHRA, CDR2 YSYEKL. With V trimmed by 5 bases and J by 5 bases, 6 bases remained unmatched. CDR3 size: 15 residues. CDR3 residues: CASSFRDRHNSPLHF. The CDR3 DNA reads TGCGCCAGCAGCTTCCGGGACAGACATAATTCACCCCTCCACTTT.

This chain connects TRBV4-2 to TRBJ1-2; D remains unclear. V was pared by 0 bases and J by 8 bases, with 16 bases between. The CDR3 has 15 amino acids. Germline V lookup: CDR1 LGHNA, CDR2 YNFKEQ. Here the CDR3 DNA reads TGTGCCAGCAGCCAAGAGGAACAGCTCAGTGGGGGCTACACCTTC. Protein product: CASSQEEQLSGGYTF.

The genes are TRBV4-1 and TRBJ1-6; D call uncertain. V gave up 0 bases and J gave up 7 bases, with 16 bases separating them. Germline assignment: CDR1 MGHRA and CDR2 YSYEKL. The CDR3 runs to 17 residues. CDR3 amino acids: CASSQEFWYIGNSPLHF. CDR3 coding DNA: TGCGCCAGCAGCCAAGAATTTTGGTACATCGGGAATTCACCCCTCCACTTT.

The chain joins TRBV15 to TRBJ1-3; D remains unclear. CDR3 length: 16 residues. Germline assignment: CDR1 LNHNV and CDR2 YYDKDF (reference sequence). The V and J ends lost 1 base and 0 bases respectively, with 10 bases between them. The CDR3 sequence is CATSRGGPISGNTIYF. In nucleotides, the CDR3 is TGTGCCACCAGCAGAGGCGGGCCCATCTCTGGAAACACCATATATTTT.

The V and J genes are TRBV4-3 and TRBJ1-1; D gene unclear. Trimming took 5 bases from V and 8 from J, leaving 9 bases between them. Looked up from germline, CDR1 is LGHNA and CDR2 is YSLEER. The CDR3 extends over 11 amino acids. The chain's CDR3 is CASSGWSEAFF. CDR3 nucleotide sequence: TGCGCCAGCAGCGGCTGGTCCGAAGCTTTCTTT.

The V call is TRBV5-1, the J call TRBJ1-1; D unresolved. The CDR3 is made up of 12 amino acids. Germline loops: CDR1 SGHRS, CDR2 YFSETQ. V was cut by 2 bases and J by 4 bases, with 6 bases left in between. For the CDR3, the DNA is TGCGCCAGCAGCTTCGAGGGCACTGAAGCTTTCTTT. It yields the protein CASSFEGTEAFF.

The chain links TRBV7-2 to TRBJ2-1; D unresolved. Germline V gene lookup returns CDR1 SGHTA and CDR2 FQGNSA. V was shortened by 7 bases and J by 12 bases, with 7 bases between the two germline ends. CDR3 length: 9 residues. The CDR3 nucleotides read TGTGCCAGCATGGCAGGGCAGTTCTTC. Translating it yields CASMAGQFF.

V gene TRBV6-1 combines with J gene TRBJ2-4; D is undetermined. This CDR3 contains 14 residues. V lost 2 bases and J lost 8, with 13 bases in between. Germline CDR1 and CDR2: MNHNS and SASEGT. In DNA form, the CDR3 reads TGTGCCAGCAGTGAACCCGTTGTAGTGGACATTCAGTACTTC. Amino acids: CASSEPVVVDIQYF.

This chain links TRBV9 with TRBJ2-3; D remains ambiguous. The V gene lost 4 bases and the J gene lost 6 bases, with 9 bases spanning the gap. This CDR3 has 12 residues. Per the germline V gene, CDR1 is SGDLS and CDR2 is YYNGEE. This CDR3 reads CASSPVPDTQYF. Written as DNA, the CDR3 is TGTGCCAGCAGCCCCGTCCCGGATACGCAGTATTTT.

This clone was observed a single time. CDR3 DNA sequence: TGCGCCAGCAGCCAAGAGGCGCCACCACGGGAGGGTTTGTACGAGCAGTACTTC. It translates to CASSQEAPPREGLYEQYF. This chain joins TRBV4-3 and TRBJ2-7, with 8 bases fitting TRBD2. The CDR3 spans 18 residues. The ends lost 0 bases at V and 4 bases at J; junction bases unmatched: 14. The germline V gene has CDR1 LGHNA and CDR2 YSLEER.

The chain recombines TRBV15 with TRBJ2-3, with 11 positions matching TRBD2. V trimming: 2 bases; J trimming: 4 bases; junction bases outside the gene matches: 11. CDR3 length: 18 amino acids. The germline V gene has CDR1 LNHNV and CDR2 YYDKDF (reference sequence). The DNA of the CDR3 is TGTGCCACCAGCAGAACCGTAGCGGGAGGGCCCGTGGCAGATACGCAGTATTTT. Encoded protein: CATSRTVAGGPVADTQYF.

The chain uses TRBV14 and TRBJ2-7, with 8 bases that match TRBD2. V trimming: 0 bases; J trimming: 3 bases; junction bases outside the gene matches: 10. Germline assignment: CDR1 SGHDN and CDR2 FVKESK. The CDR3 runs to 17 residues. Here the CDR3 DNA reads TGTGCCAGCAGCCAAGAGGCGCCGGGGCGGGGGGACTACGAGCAGTACTTC. Amino acid sequence: CASSQEAPGRGDYEQYF.

V and J are TRBV13 and TRBJ2-5, with no clear D. The CDR3 is made up of 14 amino acids. The germline V gene has CDR1 PRHDT and CDR2 FYEKMQ (reference sequence). V was clipped by 8 bases and J by 1 base, with 14 bases between them. CDR3: CASCSRLGQETQYF. The DNA for the CDR3 is TGTGCCAGCTGCTCCCGTCTAGGCCAAGAGACCCAGTACTTC. The full variable domain, its missing parts supplied by reference TRBV13 and TRBJ2-5, is AAGVIQSPRHLIKEKRETATLKCYPIPRHDTVYWYQQGPGQDPQFLISFYEKMQSDKGSIPDRFSAQQFSDYHSELNMSSLELGDSALYFCASCSRLGQETQYFGPGTRLLVL.

The chain combines TRBV19 with TRBJ1-4; 7 bases match TRBD1. V trimming: 5 bases; J trimming: 2 bases; junction bases outside the gene matches: 8. The CDR3 is 16 amino acids. CDR1 is LNHDA and CDR2 is SQIVND in the germline V gene (reference sequence). The CDR3 nucleotides read TGTGCCAGTAGTGTACTTGACAGGGCCACTAATGAAAAACTGTTTTTT. It translates to CASSVLDRATNEKLFF.

The chain employs TRBV4-2 and TRBJ1-2, with D uncertain. This CDR3 is built from 16 residues. The V end lost 2 bases, the J end lost 8 bases, and 21 bases lay between the germline ends. The germline CDR1 and CDR2 sequences are LGHNA and YNFKEQ. CDR3 coding DNA: TGTGCCAGCAGCCAACCCTCTTGGGAGGGTTCGGGGGGCTACACCTTC. It is translated as CASSQPSWEGSGGYTF.

The V call is TRBV7-9, the J call TRBJ1-4; D unresolved. Trimming shortened V by 1 base and J by 5 bases, and 5 bases separated the two germline ends. The CDR3 loop spans 13 amino acids. Germline V gene lookup returns CDR1 SEHNR and CDR2 FQNEAQ (reference sequence). CDR3 amino acids: CASSLDTNEKLFF. CDR3 DNA: TGTGCCAGCAGCTTAGACACAAATGAAAAACTGTTTTTT.